The 14 T cell receptor beta chains in this list originate from one sample, sequenced in a study of CD8 T cells in ankylosing spondylitis. TCRdb ran MiXCR on the 5' RACE reads and lists one entry per CDR3 protein. The repertoire consists of about 200,000 distinct CDR3 sequences, with 13% occurring once and the leading ten covering 15% to 20%. Sequences were obtained from blood, either unsorted or a sorted T cell fraction (not recorded which). These receptor sequences come from a male donor with ankylosing spondylitis or in good health (not recorded which).

This clonotype was detected only a few times. The chain is built from TRBV2 and TRBJ2-3; no clear D. Germline CDR1 SNHLY, CDR2 FYNNEI. The CDR3 loop spans 15 amino acids. V was cut by 4 bases and J by 0 bases, with 11 bases left in between. The CDR3 coding sequence is TGTGCCAGCAGTGCCGGTATCTTTAGCACAGATACGCAGTATTTT. It codes for CASSAGIFSTDTQYF.

This clonotype was detected ten times or more. V gene TRBV6-1 combines with J gene TRBJ2-1; 7 nucleotides match TRBD2. V shed 9 bases and J 7 bases; nucleotides not matched to a gene: 12. Per germline, CDR1 MNHNS and CDR2 SASEGT. The CDR3 contains 14 residues. Written as DNA, the CDR3 is TGTGCCAGTGAGAGGCTAGCGGAGGGTAATGAGCAGTTCTTC. Encoded protein: CASERLAEGNEQFF.

This clonotype was detected only a few times. J is TRBJ2-5 and V is TRBV2; D may be TRBD1 (6 bases). The V gene lost 4 bases and the J gene lost 4 bases, with 10 bases spanning the gap. The CDR3 contains 13 residues. Germline assignment: CDR1 SNHLY and CDR2 FYNNEI. The CDR3 reads CASSGEGGETQYF. The CDR3 DNA reads TGTGCCAGCAGTGGAGAAGGGGGAGAGACCCAGTACTTC. Complete variable domain (other parts from reference TRBV2 and TRBJ2-5): EPEVTQTPSHQVTQMGQEVILRCVPISNHLYFYWYRQILGQKVEFLVSFYNNEISEKSEIFDDQFSVERPDGSNFTLKIRSTKLEDSAMYFCASSGEGGETQYFGPGTRLLVL.

This clonotype was picked up a small number of times. The chain recombines TRBV7-9 with TRBJ2-4, with 7 bases lining up with TRBD1. From germline, CDR1 is SEHNR and CDR2 FQNEAQ (reference sequence). This CDR3 is 16 amino acids long. Trimming at V came to 5 bases and at J to 0 bases, leaving 7 bases not matched to a gene. CDR3 sequence (DNA): TGTGCCAGCAGCGGTAGGGACAGCCTAGCCAAAAACATTCAGTACTTC. Residues: CASSGRDSLAKNIQYF.

The sample holds many counts of this clonotype. The chain carries TRBV6-5 and TRBJ2-6; 8 bases line up with TRBD2. The CDR3 loop spans 16 amino acids. With V trimmed by 2 bases and J by 0 bases, 0 bases remained unmatched. The V gene's germline CDR1 is MNHEY and CDR2 SVGAGI. CDR3 sequence (DNA): TGTGCCAGCAGTTACACTAGCGGCTCTGGGGCCAACGTCCTGACTTTC. Translated, it gives CASSYTSGSGANVLTF.

This rearrangement joins TRBV30 to TRBJ2-7; D possibly uses TRBD1 or TRBD2 (5 bases each). The CDR3 consists of 12 residues. The germline CDR1 and CDR2 sequences are GTSNPN and SVGIG (reference sequence). Trimming shortened V by 2 bases and J by 6 bases, and 11 bases separated the two germline ends. In nucleotides, the CDR3 is TGTGCCTGGAGTCCTTCGGGGCTCGAGCAGTACTTC. Translated, it gives CAWSPSGLEQYF.

This clonotype was picked up many times. This chain links TRBV12-3 or TRBV12-4 with TRBJ2-3, with unresolved D. This CDR3 has 11 amino acids. Trimming pared 6 bases from V and 2 bases from J, leaving 3 bases between. The CDR3 DNA is TGTGCCAGCAGGTTCACAGATACGCAGTATTTT. This translates into CASRFTDTQYF.

This clonotype has at least ten counts. V and J are TRBV5-5 and TRBJ1-1; 7 bases map to TRBD1. Germline CDR1 SGHKS, CDR2 YYEKEE (reference sequence). V was clipped by 6 bases and J by 2 bases; unmatched bases: 4. The CDR3 consists of 13 residues. CDR3 in DNA: TGTGCCAGCATCCGGGACAGTAACACTGAAGCTTTCTTT. This encodes CASIRDSNTEAFF.

The V gene is TRBV7-8, the J gene TRBJ2-7; tentatively, D is TRBD2 (5 bases). CDR3 length: 14 residues. Trimming took off 1 base at V and 2 bases at J, with 9 bases between the two ends. Germline loops: CDR1 SGHVS, CDR2 FQNEAQ. The CDR3: CASSLGRLTYEQYF. The CDR3, as DNA: TGTGCCAGCAGCTTAGGGAGGCTTACCTACGAGCAGTACTTC. Supplemented by reference TRBV7-8 and TRBJ2-7, the full variable domain reads GAGVSQSPRYKVAKRGQDVALRCDPISGHVSLFWYQQALGQGPEFLTYFQNEAQLDKSGLPSDRFFAERPEGSVSTLKIQRTQQEDSAVYLCASSLGRLTYEQYFGPGTRLTVT.

There are a few counts of this clonotype. The rearrangement joins TRBV29-1 to TRBJ2-2, with TRBD2 identical over 13 bases. The CDR3 totals 17 residues. Unmatched junction bases numbered 4, after V lost 3 bases and J lost 0 bases. Looked up from germline, CDR1 is SQVTM and CDR2 is ANQGSEA. The CDR3 loop is CSVEGLAGPANTGELFF. The CDR3 nucleotides are TGCAGCGTTGAGGGACTAGCGGGGCCGGCGAACACCGGGGAGCTGTTTTTT.

The CDR3: CASTLRETDTQYF. CDR3 bases: TGTGCCAGCACCCTACGGGAGACAGATACGCAGTATTTT. The chain recombines TRBV6-1 with TRBJ2-3; possibly TRBD2 for D (6 bases). V lost 7 bases to trimming and J lost 3 bases, with 11 bases between them. The CDR3 has 13 residues. Germline V gene lookup returns CDR1 MNHNS and CDR2 SASEGT.

This clonotype was detected only a few times. V usage is TRBV19 and J usage is TRBJ1-1; possible D gene TRBD1, 5 bases. Germline V gene lookup returns CDR1 LNHDA and CDR2 SQIVND (reference sequence). Trimming shortened V by 5 bases and J by 7 bases, and 8 bases separated the two germline ends. The CDR3 is 11 amino acids. This CDR3 is CASSAGLEAFF. In DNA form, the CDR3 reads TGTGCCAGTAGTGCGGGGCTTGAAGCTTTCTTT.

V usage is TRBV5-1 and J usage is TRBJ2-7; maybe TRBD2 (6 bases). The V gene's germline CDR1 is SGHRS and CDR2 YFSETQ. V was shortened by 7 bases and J by 1 base, with 15 bases between the two germline ends. This CDR3 is 14 amino acids long. Here the CDR3 reads CASYTGTESYEQYF. The CDR3 DNA sequence: TGCGCCAGCTATACCGGGACTGAGTCCTACGAGCAGTACTTC.

This clonotype was detected many times. This CDR3 reads CASSLGQGGEKLFF. CDR3 nucleotide sequence: TGTGCCAGCAGCTTGGGACAGGGCGGCGAAAAACTGTTTTTT. The gene calls are TRBV5-5 and TRBJ1-4; 7 nucleotides align to TRBD1. With 0 bases clipped from V and 8 bases from J, the junction kept 4 bases outside the gene matches. The CDR3 runs to 14 residues. Germline V gene lookup returns CDR1 SGHKS and CDR2 YYEKEE (reference sequence). Drawing the rest from reference TRBV5-5 and TRBJ1-4, the complete variable domain is DAGVTQSPTHLIKTRGQQVTLRCSPISGHKSVSWYQQVLGQGPQFIFQYYEKEERGRGNFPDRFSARQFPNYSSELNVNALLLGDSALYLCASSLGQGGEKLFFGSGTQLSVL.